This passage covers 21 T cell receptor beta chains from one sample sequenced in a study of regulatory T cells in long-lasting Graves disease. Indicated time point: persistent/refractory GD, antithyroid drugs over 5 years with positive TRAb. Generation of the TCR library employed RNA extracted from PBMCs. iRepertoire HTBI primers and Arm-PCR of CDR3 regions built TCR beta libraries. Each CDR3 protein is one row after TCRdb ran MiXCR on the multiplex PCR reads. The table records nearly 350,000 distinct CDR3 sequences, around 19% of them present only once. Sample: peripheral blood mononuclear cells (PBMCs), taken when the disease was refractory, from a patient treated with antithyroid drugs. The source of these receptors is a female donor with Graves disease.

Many counts were recorded for this clonotype. The gene calls are TRBV11-2 and TRBJ2-7; D is perhaps TRBD2 (5 bases). The germline V gene encodes CDR1 SGHAT and CDR2 FQNNGV. V was cut by 0 bases and J by 7 bases, with 19 bases left in between. The CDR3 is made up of 16 amino acids. The CDR3 nucleotides read TGTGCCAGCAGCTTAGATCTATTTGTAGCCCCGGGGGAGCAGTACTTC. Protein product: CASSLDLFVAPGEQYF. The full variable domain, its missing parts supplied by reference TRBV11-2 and TRBJ2-7, is EAGVAQSPRYKIIEKRQSVAFWCNPISGHATLYWYQQILGQGPKLLIQFQNNGVVDDSQLPKDRFSAERLKGVDSTLKIQPAKLEDSAVYLCASSLDLFVAPGEQYFGPGTRLTVT.

The chain is built from TRBV6-9 and TRBJ1-6; D possibly corresponds to TRBD1 (6 bases). The V and J ends lost 4 bases and 6 bases respectively, with 13 bases between them. Germline CDR1 is MNHGY and CDR2 is SVAAGI. The CDR3 extends over 15 amino acids. CDR3 sequence reads: CASSSQGGGNSPLHF. DNA for the CDR3: TGTGCCAGCAGTTCCCAGGGAGGGGGTAATTCACCCCTCCACTTT.

The V and J genes are TRBV2 and TRBJ2-2; 11 bases line up with TRBD2. CDR3 length: 17 amino acids. The J segment lost 3 bases and the V segment lost 1 base, leaving 4 bases of the junction unmatched. CDR1 and CDR2 (germline): SNHLY, FYNNEI. CDR3 in amino acids: CASSEGGTSGYTGELFF. CDR3 in DNA: TGTGCCAGCAGTGAAGGGGGGACTAGCGGCTACACCGGGGAGCTGTTTTTT.

This clonotype occurred a few times. V gene TRBV20-1 combines with J gene TRBJ1-1; 7 bases match TRBD1. The CDR3 loop spans 13 amino acids. CDR1 is DFQATT, CDR2 SNEGSKA, per germline (reference sequence). V dropped 7 bases and J dropped 11; count of bases not matched to a gene: 16. CDR3 coding DNA: TGCAGTGGGGAACCAGGGGGTTCTTGGAGGGCTTTCTTT. Translating it yields CSGEPGGSWRAFF.

A note on this clonotype: This could be a read error, since a much larger clone is one nucleotide away. As DNA, the CDR3 is TGTGCCAACAGAAGGGGTGGACAGAACAATCAGCCCCAGCATTTT. The encoded protein is CANRRGGQNNQPQHF. J is TRBJ1-5 and V is TRBV7-9; TRBD1 is a possible D gene (6 bases). This CDR3 contains 15 residues. CDR1 and CDR2 from the germline V gene are SEHNR and FQNEAQ (reference sequence). Trimming removed 10 bases at V and 3 bases at J, with 19 bases between.

The chain carries TRBV9 and TRBJ2-2, with TRBD1 identical over 7 bases. CDR1 is SGDLS and CDR2 is YYNGEE in the germline V gene. This CDR3 has 17 amino acids. V lost 2 bases to trimming and J lost 6 bases; unmatched junction nucleotides: 13. The chain's CDR3 is CASSVSENRGKAGELFF. In nucleotides, the CDR3 is TGTGCCAGCAGCGTTTCCGAGAACAGGGGCAAAGCCGGGGAGCTGTTTTTT.

The chain joins TRBV20-1 to TRBJ1-4; D call uncertain. V was cut by 0 bases and J by 8 bases, with 16 bases left in between. This CDR3 has 15 amino acids. CDR1 is DFQATT, CDR2 SNEGSKA, per germline (reference sequence). CDR3 region: CSARDRGFSSEKLFF. In DNA, the CDR3 is TGCAGTGCTAGAGATCGTGGGTTCTCCTCCGAAAAACTGTTTTTT.

This clonotype came up a few times. V usage is TRBV30 and J usage is TRBJ2-7; 7 bases are shared with TRBD2. CDR3 size: 16 residues. Germline V gene data show CDR1 as GTSNPN and CDR2 as SVGIG (reference sequence). The J segment lost 1 base and the V segment lost 4 bases, leaving 13 bases of the junction unmatched. The CDR3 loop reads CAWTLNGGIGSYEQYF. Written as DNA, the CDR3 is TGTGCCTGGACCCTAAACGGGGGGATAGGGTCCTACGAGCAGTACTTC.

This clonotype showed up just a few times. V gene TRBV5-1 combines with J gene TRBJ2-7; D is ambiguous. The germline gives CDR1 SGHRS, CDR2 YFSETQ. The CDR3 loop spans 14 amino acids. V gave up 0 bases and J gave up 4 bases, with 11 bases separating them. DNA of the CDR3: TGCGCCAGCAGCTTGGAGACACAAGGTTACGAGCAGTACTTC. This encodes CASSLETQGYEQYF.

Remarks on this clonotype: This clone may be a read error of a much larger clone one base away. The V and J genes are TRBV6-2 or TRBV6-3 and TRBJ1-4; a weak D match, TRBD1 (6 bases). The germline V gene has CDR1 MNHEY and CDR2 SVGEGT. This CDR3 contains 15 residues. Trimming cost V 5 bases and J 8 bases, with 18 bases left between them. The CDR3 spells CASSGFGGLREKLFF. CDR3 sequence (DNA): TGTGCCAGCAGTGGGTTTGGGGGGCTAAGGGAAAAACTGTTTTTT.

The sample holds many counts of this clonotype. This chain joins TRBV20-1 and TRBJ1-2, with D hard to call. Germline V gives CDR1 DFQATT, CDR2 SNEGSKA (reference sequence). The CDR3 covers 12 residues. V lost 7 bases to trimming and J lost 5 bases, with 14 bases between them. CDR3 DNA sequence: TGCAGTGTCGGAACACCCCGATATGGCTACACCTTC. Amino acid sequence: CSVGTPRYGYTF.

With respect to this clonotype: A clone one base away is much larger, so this may be a read error. The chain combines TRBV7-2 with TRBJ1-5; D possibly corresponds to TRBD1 (5 bases). Deletions cut 6 bases from V and 4 bases from J, with 16 bases between. The germline V gene encodes CDR1 SGHTA and CDR2 FQGNSA. The length of the CDR3 is 15 residues. The CDR3 here is CASSTRGLRNQPQHF. The CDR3 nucleotides are TGTGCCAGCAGTACACGGGGGTTAAGGAATCAGCCCCAGCATTTT.

Many counts were recorded for this clonotype. The genes are TRBV12-3 or TRBV12-4 and TRBJ2-7; the D is unclear. V was trimmed by 3 bases and J by 4 bases, leaving 10 bases between them. CDR3 size: 13 residues. The CDR3 is CASSFAADYEQYF. Written as DNA, the CDR3 is TGTGCCAGCAGTTTTGCGGCAGATTACGAGCAGTACTTC.

This clonotype was detected ten times or more. The CDR3 sequence: CASSPSGAGNYGYTF. CDR3 sequence (DNA): TGTGCCAGCAGCCCCTCGGGGGCAGGCAACTATGGCTACACCTTC. V gene TRBV7-8 combines with J gene TRBJ1-2; D may be TRBD1 (6 bases). Per the germline V gene, CDR1 is SGHVS and CDR2 is FQNEAQ. V dropped 5 bases and J dropped 2 bases, with 15 bases sitting between them. The length of the CDR3 is 15 residues.

This clonotype was observed at least ten times. This chain uses TRBV12-3 or TRBV12-4 with TRBJ2-2; TRBD2 agrees at 12 bases. The CDR3 runs 17 residues. V was pared by 5 bases and J by 5 bases, with 9 bases of the junction left unmatched. DNA of the CDR3: TGTGCCAGCAGTCCCCGACTAGCGGGAGTCTATACCGGGGAGCTGTTTTTT. It encodes CASSPRLAGVYTGELFF.

The gene calls are TRBV6-2 or TRBV6-3 and TRBJ1-1; D ambiguous. Germline V CDR1 and CDR2: MNHEY, SVGEGT. The CDR3 contains 12 residues. V was trimmed by 10 bases and J by 1 base, leaving 10 bases between them. DNA for the CDR3: TGTGCCATCATGGGTGGGAACACTGAAGCTTTCTTT. The encoded protein is CAIMGGNTEAFF.

This clonotype was picked up many times. V gene TRBV3-1 combines with J gene TRBJ1-2, with 8 bases lining up with TRBD1. Per germline, CDR1 LGHDT and CDR2 YNNKEL (reference sequence). This CDR3 region has 14 residues. V lost 4 bases to trimming and J lost 7 bases; unmatched junction nucleotides: 8. CDR3: CASSLGQGGRGYTF. In DNA form, the CDR3 reads TGTGCCAGCAGCCTCGGACAGGGAGGACGTGGCTACACCTTC.

On this clonotype: A much more abundant neighbour one base away suggests this may be a read error. The genes are TRBV12-3 or TRBV12-4 and TRBJ2-5; TRBD1 matches at 8 bases. The J call may not be correct, given that the DNA end is closer to TRBJ2-4. This CDR3 spans 15 amino acids. CDR3 nucleotide sequence: TGTGCCGGCAGCCAGCCGGACAGGGACCAAAACATTCAGTACTTC. This codes for CAGSQPDRDQNIQYF.

This clonotype has a count of ten or more. The chain is built from TRBV28 and TRBJ1-3, with no clear D. There are 13 residues in the CDR3. Germline CDR1 and CDR2: MDHEN and SYDVKM. V was cut by 4 bases and J by 4 bases, with 8 bases left in between. The CDR3 protein is CASSSHSGNTIYF. The CDR3 DNA is TGTGCCAGCAGTTCTCATTCCGGAAACACCATATATTTT.

Ten or more counts support this clonotype. The chain is built from TRBV7-2 and TRBJ1-4, with D unclear. The CDR3 sequence is 13 residues long. The germline gives CDR1 SGHTA, CDR2 FQGNSA. The ends were cut back, 6 bases at V and 4 bases at J, with 9 bases in the middle. The DNA for the CDR3 is TGTGCCAGCAGGCGGGCCCTTAATGAAAAACTGTTTTTT. Translation gives CASRRALNEKLFF.

V gene TRBV5-5 combines with J gene TRBJ2-4; tentative D call: TRBD1 (6 bases). CDR1 and CDR2 (germline): SGHKS, YYEKEE (reference sequence). V lost 4 bases to trimming and J lost 0 bases, with 17 bases between them. CDR3 length: 17 amino acids. As DNA, the CDR3 is TGTGCCAGCAGCAAGATCAGGGGACAACTAGCCAAAAACATTCAGTACTTC. Encoded protein: CASSKIRGQLAKNIQYF.